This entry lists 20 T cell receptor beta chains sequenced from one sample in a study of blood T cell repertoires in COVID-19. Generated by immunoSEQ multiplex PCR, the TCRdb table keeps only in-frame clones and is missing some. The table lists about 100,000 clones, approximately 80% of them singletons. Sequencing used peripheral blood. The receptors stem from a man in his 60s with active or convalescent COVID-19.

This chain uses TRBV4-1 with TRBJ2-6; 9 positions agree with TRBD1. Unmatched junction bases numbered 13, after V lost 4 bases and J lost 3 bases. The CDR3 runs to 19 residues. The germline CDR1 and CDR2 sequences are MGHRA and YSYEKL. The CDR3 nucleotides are TGCGCCAGCAGCCGACGACCGGGACAGGGTATGAGTGGGGCCAACGTCCTGACTTTC. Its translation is CASSRRPGQGMSGANVLTF.

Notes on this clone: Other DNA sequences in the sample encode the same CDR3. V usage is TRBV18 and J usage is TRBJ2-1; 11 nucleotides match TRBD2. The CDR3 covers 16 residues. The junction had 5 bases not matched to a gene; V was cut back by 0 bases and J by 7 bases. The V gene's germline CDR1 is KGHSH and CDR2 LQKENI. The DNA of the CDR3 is TGTGCCAGCTCACCACCAGGACTAGCGGGTTCAAATGAGCAGTTCTTC. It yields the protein CASSPPGLAGSNEQFF.

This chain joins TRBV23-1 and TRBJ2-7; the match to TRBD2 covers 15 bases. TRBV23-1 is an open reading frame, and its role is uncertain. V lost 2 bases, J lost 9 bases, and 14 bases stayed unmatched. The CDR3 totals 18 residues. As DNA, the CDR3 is TGCGCCAGCAGTCAACCCCCCGGACTAGCGGGAGGGGCCTATAGGCAGTACGTC. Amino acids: CASSQPPGLAGGAYRQYV.

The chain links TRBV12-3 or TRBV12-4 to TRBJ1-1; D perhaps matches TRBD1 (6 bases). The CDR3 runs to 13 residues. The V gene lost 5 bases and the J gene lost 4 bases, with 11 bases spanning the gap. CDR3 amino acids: CASSTTGRTEAFF. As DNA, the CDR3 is TGTGCCAGCAGTACCACAGGGCGCACTGAAGCTTTCTTT.

The DNA of the CDR3 is TGTGCCAGCAGTGACTCACAGGGTAGCTACACCGGGGAGCTGTTTTTT. Protein: CASSDSQGSYTGELFF. The chain is built from TRBV6-4 and TRBJ2-2, with D tentatively TRBD1 (6 bases). The CDR3 extends over 16 amino acids. Germline-derived CDR1 and CDR2 are MRHNA and SNTAGT. Trimming removed 0 bases at V and 3 bases at J, with 11 bases between.

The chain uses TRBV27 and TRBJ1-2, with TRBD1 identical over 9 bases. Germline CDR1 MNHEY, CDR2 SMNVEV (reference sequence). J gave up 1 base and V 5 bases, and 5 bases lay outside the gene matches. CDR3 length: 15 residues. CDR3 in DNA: TGTGCCAGCAGTGCTACAGGGGGCCGTAACTATGGCTACACCTTC. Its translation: CASSATGGRNYGYTF.

The CDR3 protein is CASSEWAGVYNEQFF. The CDR3 DNA is TGTGCCAGCAGTGAATGGGCAGGGGTATACAATGAGCAGTTCTTC. The chain couples TRBV2 to TRBJ2-1; tentative D call: TRBD1 (6 bases). This CDR3 region has 15 residues. Trimming removed 2 bases at V and 4 bases at J, with 12 bases between. Looked up from germline, CDR1 is SNHLY and CDR2 is FYNNEI.

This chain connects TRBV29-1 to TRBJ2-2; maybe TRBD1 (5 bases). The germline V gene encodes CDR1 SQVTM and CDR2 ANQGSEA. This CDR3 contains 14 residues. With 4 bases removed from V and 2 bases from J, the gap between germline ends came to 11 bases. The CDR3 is CSVAGRVNTGELFF. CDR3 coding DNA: TGCAGCGTTGCCGGCAGGGTCAACACCGGGGAGCTGTTTTTT.

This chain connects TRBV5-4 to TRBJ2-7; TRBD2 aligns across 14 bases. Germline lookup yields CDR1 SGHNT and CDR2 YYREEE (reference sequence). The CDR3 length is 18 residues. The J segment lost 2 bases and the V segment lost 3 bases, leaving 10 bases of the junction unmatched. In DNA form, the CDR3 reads TGTGCCAGCAGCTCTGGACTAGCGGGAGGCCTAGTCCCCTACGAGCAGTACTTC. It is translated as CASSSGLAGGLVPYEQYF. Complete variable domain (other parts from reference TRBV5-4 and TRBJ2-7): ETGVTQSPTHLIKTRGQQVTLRCSSQSGHNTVSWYQQALGQGPQFIFQYYREEENGRGNFPPRFSGLQFPNYSSELNVNALELDDSALYLCASSSGLAGGLVPYEQYFGPGTRLTVT.

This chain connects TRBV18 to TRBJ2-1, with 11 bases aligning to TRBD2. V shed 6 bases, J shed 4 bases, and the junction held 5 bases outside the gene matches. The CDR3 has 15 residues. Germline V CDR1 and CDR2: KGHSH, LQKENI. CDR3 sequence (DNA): TGTGCCAGCTCCCTGACTAGCGGGGTTTACAATGAGCAGTTCTTC. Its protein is CASSLTSGVYNEQFF.

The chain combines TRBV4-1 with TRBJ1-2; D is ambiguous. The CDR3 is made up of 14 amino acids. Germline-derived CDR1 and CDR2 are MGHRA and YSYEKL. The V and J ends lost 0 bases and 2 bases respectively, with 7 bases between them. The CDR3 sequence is CASSQDPGNYGYTF. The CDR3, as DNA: TGCGCCAGCAGCCAAGATCCGGGGAACTATGGCTACACCTTC.

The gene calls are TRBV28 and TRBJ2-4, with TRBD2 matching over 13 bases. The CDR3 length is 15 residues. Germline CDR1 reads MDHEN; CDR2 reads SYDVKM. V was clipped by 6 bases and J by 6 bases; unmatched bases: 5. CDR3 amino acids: CASRLTSGRGNIQYF. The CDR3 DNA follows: TGTGCCAGCAGACTTACTAGCGGGAGGGGAAACATTCAGTACTTC.

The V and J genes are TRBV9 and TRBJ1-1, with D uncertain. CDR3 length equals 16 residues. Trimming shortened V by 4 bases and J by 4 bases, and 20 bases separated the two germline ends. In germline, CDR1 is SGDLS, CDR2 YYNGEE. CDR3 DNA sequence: TGTGCCAGCAGCCCCCAACCGGGGAGGTCTGCCACTGAAGCTTTCTTT. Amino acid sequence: CASSPQPGRSATEAFF.

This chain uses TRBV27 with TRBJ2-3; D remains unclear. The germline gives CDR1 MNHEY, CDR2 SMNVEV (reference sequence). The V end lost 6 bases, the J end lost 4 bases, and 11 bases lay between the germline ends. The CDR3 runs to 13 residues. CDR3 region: CASRVLPADTQYF. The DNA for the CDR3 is TGTGCCAGCAGGGTCCTTCCAGCAGATACGCAGTATTTT.

CDR3 coding DNA: TGTGCCAGCAGCACGCACTTAAGGACAGGGCGAATCCCCTACGAGCAGTACTTC. This encodes CASSTHLRTGRIPYEQYF. V gene TRBV5-4 combines with J gene TRBJ2-7; 8 bases map to TRBD1. CDR3 size: 18 residues. After removal of 4 bases from V and 2 bases from J, the junction contained 17 bases not matched to a gene. Germline V lookup: CDR1 SGHNT, CDR2 YYREEE (reference sequence). The full variable domain, completed using reference TRBV5-4 and TRBJ2-7, is ETGVTQSPTHLIKTRGQQVTLRCSSQSGHNTVSWYQQALGQGPQFIFQYYREEENGRGNFPPRFSGLQFPNYSSELNVNALELDDSALYLCASSTHLRTGRIPYEQYFGPGTRLTVT.

CDR3 protein: CASSLSYALAVNEQFF. The CDR3 DNA sequence: TGTGCCAGCAGTTTATCTTATGCACTAGCGGTTAATGAGCAGTTCTTC. The genes are TRBV27 and TRBJ2-1; the match to TRBD2 covers 8 bases. The CDR3 has 16 amino acids. Per germline, CDR1 MNHEY and CDR2 SMNVEV (reference sequence). The junction had 8 bases not matched to a gene; V was cut back by 0 bases and J by 7 bases.

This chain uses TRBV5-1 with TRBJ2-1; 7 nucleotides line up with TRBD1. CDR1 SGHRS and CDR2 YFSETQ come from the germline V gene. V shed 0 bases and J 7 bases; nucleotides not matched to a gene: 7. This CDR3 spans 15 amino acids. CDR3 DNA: TGCGCCAGCAGCTTGGAAGGGGGCTCTAGAAATGAGCAGTTCTTC. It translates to CASSLEGGSRNEQFF.

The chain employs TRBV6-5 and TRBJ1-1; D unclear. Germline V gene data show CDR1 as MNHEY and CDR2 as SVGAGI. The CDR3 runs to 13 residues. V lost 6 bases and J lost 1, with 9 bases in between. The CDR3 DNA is TGTGCCAGCAGAGTTCGGGGGAACACTGAAGCTTTCTTT. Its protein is CASRVRGNTEAFF.

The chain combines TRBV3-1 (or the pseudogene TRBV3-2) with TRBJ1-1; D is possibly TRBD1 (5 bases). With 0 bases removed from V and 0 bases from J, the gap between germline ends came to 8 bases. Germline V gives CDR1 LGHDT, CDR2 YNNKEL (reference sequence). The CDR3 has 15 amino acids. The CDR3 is CASSQEDSMNTEAFF. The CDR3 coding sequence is TGTGCCAGCAGCCAAGAAGACAGCATGAACACTGAAGCTTTCTTT.

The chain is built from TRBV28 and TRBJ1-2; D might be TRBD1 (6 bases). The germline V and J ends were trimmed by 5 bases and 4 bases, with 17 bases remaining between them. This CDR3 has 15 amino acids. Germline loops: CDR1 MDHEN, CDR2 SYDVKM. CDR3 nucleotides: TGTGCCAGCAGTCCCGCGGGCAGGGGAATCTATGGCTACACCTTC. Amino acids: CASSPAGRGIYGYTF.